These T cell receptor beta chains were read from a single sample in a study of T cells in Graves' hyperthyroidism and ophthalmopathy. TCRdb reanalysed the multiplex PCR reads using MiXCR and keeps one entry per CDR3 protein. Altogether roughly 580,000 distinct CDR3 sequences are present, over 11% being singletons, with the ten largest covering under 7%. Sequencing input: blood. The receptors were gathered from a woman in her 30s with Graves' hyperthyroidism that later progressed to Graves' ophthalmopathy. Both conserved end residues are part of each CDR3. A D gene is named only where the DNA matches it firmly. A clone size is listed for some rows: how often the clone was seen (once, few, many), or a class if it is expanded.

clone_size d_call j_call v_call cdr3_nt cdr3_aa
NA TRBD2 TRBJ2-1 TRBV7-9 TGTGCCAGCAGCTCCGACAGACTAGCTCCCAATGAGCAGTTCTTC CASSSDRLAPNEQFF
many NA TRBJ2-5 TRBV29-1 TGCAGCGTTAGTGAAGAGACCCAGTACTTC CSVSEETQYF
many TRBD2 TRBJ2-6 TRBV6-6 TGTGCCAGCAGTTACTCGCGGGAGACTGGGGCCAACGTCCTGACTTTC CASSYSRETGANVLTF
few NA TRBJ2-7 TRBV12-3/TRBV12-4 TGTGCCAGCGCCGCCCGCTACGAGCAGTACTTC CASAARYEQYF
few TRBD1 TRBJ1-5 TRBV28 TGTGCCAGCAATGCGCTACAGGGGTTTTCGGGCAATCAGCCCCAGCATTTT CASNALQGFSGNQPQHF
many TRBD2 TRBJ2-1 TRBV6-2/TRBV6-3 TGTGCCAGCAGTTCCCCCGCCGGGACTAGCGGGAGTTCCTACAATGAGCAGTTCTTC CASSSPAGTSGSSYNEQFF
NA NA TRBJ2-7 TRBV11-2 TGTGCCAGCAGCGTAGCTGAAAGCTCCTACGAGCAGTACTTC CASSVAESSYEQYF
few NA TRBJ2-3 TRBV28 TGTGCCAGCAGTTTACTTAGGGCCCTTTTAGCTTCGCTAGATATAGATACGCAGTATTTT CASSLLRALLASLDIDTQYF
NA NA TRBJ2-3 TRBV4-2 TGTGTCAGCAGCCCCTCCCGGGCCACAGATACGCAGTATTTT CVSSPSRATDTQYF
few NA TRBJ2-1 TRBV29-1 TGCAGCGGGCAGGGTGGCGAGTTTTACAATGAGCAGTTCTTC CSGQGGEFYNEQFF
few TRBD2 TRBJ2-2 TRBV4-1 TGCGCCAGTATGGGGGTAGCGGGAGGGCCCGGGGAGCTGTTTTTT CASMGVAGGPGELFF
many NA TRBJ2-7 TRBV9 TGTGCCAGCAGCGTAGCCACAGCTACCAACGAGCAGTACTTC CASSVATATNEQYF
many NA TRBJ1-1 TRBV7-2 TGTGCCAGCAGCTTAGCGGGTTGGGTCAACACTGAAGCTTTCTTT CASSLAGWVNTEAFF
NA NA TRBJ2-7 TRBV7-6 TGTGCCAGCAGTTCAATCTCCTACGGGAGCTACGAGCAGTACTTC CASSSISYGSYEQYF
NA TRBD2 TRBJ2-1 TRBV19 TGTGCCAGTAGTCCGGGACAGGGTGCGACTAGCGGGAGTCCCCTTGTCAATGAGCAGTTCTTC CASSPGQGATSGSPLVNEQFF
many TRBD1 TRBJ1-2 TRBV7-9 TGTGCCAGCAGTCAAGACCCGGACAGGGAATTTGGCTATGGCTACACCTTC CASSQDPDREFGYGYTF
many NA TRBJ2-7 TRBV6-1 TGTGCCAGCAGTGAACGGGACTCCTACGAGCAGTACTTC CASSERDSYEQYF
many TRBD1 TRBJ1-1 TRBV3-1 TGTGCCAGCAGCCCGGGACAGTTGGACACTGAAGCTTTCTTT CASSPGQLDTEAFF
few NA TRBJ1-1 TRBV6-4 TGTGCCTGCAGGGCTTCAGGTGCAGTGAACACTGAAGCTTTCTTT CACRASGAVNTEAFF
NA TRBD2 TRBJ2-1 TRBV19 TGTGCCAGTAGTATTGGAGGGAGGGTTTTCTATGAGCAGTTCTTC CASSIGGRVFYEQFF
NA TRBD1 TRBJ2-1 TRBV19 TGTGCCAGTACCCCGGGTACAGGGGGCGCCTACAATGAGCAGTTCTTC CASTPGTGGAYNEQFF
NA TRBD1 TRBJ2-2 TRBV2 TGTGCCAGCAGTCCGGGACAGGGGGTGGTCACCGGGGAGCTGTTTTTT CASSPGQGVVTGELFF
many TRBD2 TRBJ2-1 TRBV20-1 TGCAGTGCTAGAGATTGGACTAGCGAGTACAATGAGCAGTTCTTC CSARDWTSEYNEQFF
many NA TRBJ2-5 TRBV7-8 TGTGCCAGCAGCTTAACTCAACGGGGAGGAGAGACCCAGTACTTC CASSLTQRGGETQYF
many NA TRBJ2-1 TRBV20-1 TGCAGTGCTTGGACGGCAGTAGCCCCCAACAATGAGCAGTTCTTC CSAWTAVAPNNEQFF
NA TRBD1 TRBJ1-4 TRBV18 TGTGCCAGCTCACCTAATACAGGGGGCGGTGAAAAACTGTTTTTT CASSPNTGGGEKLFF